The sequence of this T cell receptor beta chain was determined in a study of CD8 T cells in Susac syndrome. This CDR3 comprises 14 residues. V trimming: 10 bases; J trimming: 1 base; junction bases outside the gene matches: 9. Random hexamers were used to reverse transcribe an amount of roughly 0.45 to 1 ug RNA. TCRdb ran MiXCR on the immunoSEQ multiplex PCR reads and lists one entry per CDR3 protein. The table shows about 210,000 distinct CDR3 sequences, with about 94% occurring only once. This TCR was sampled from a human donor with Susac syndrome. The specimen sequenced was CD4+ T cells from PBMCs. This chain links TRBV12-3 or TRBV12-4 with TRBJ1-1, with 7 nucleotides matching TRBD1. CDR3 DNA: TGTGCCACCTGCCCCACAGGGGAGAACACTGAAGCTTTCTTT. Its protein is CATCPTGENTEAFF.